This TCR beta chain was obtained from a study of blood T cell repertoires in COVID-19. Sequencing used immunoSEQ multiplex PCR; TCRdb keeps in-frame clones, though not all of them. Of under 130,000 clones detected, approximately 84% appear once; the ten largest clones hold around 13%. V was trimmed by 0 bases and J by 1 base, leaving 4 bases between them. The CDR3 is made up of 13 amino acids. Germline loops: CDR1 SGHNT, CDR2 YYREEE (reference sequence). This TCR derives from a human donor in a cohort sampled during active or convalescent COVID-19. This chain connects TRBV5-4 to TRBJ1-1; D remains unclear. Sequenced input: peripheral blood. CDR3 residues: CASSLVRNTEAFF. The DNA for the CDR3 is TGTGCCAGCAGCTTGGTTAGGAACACTGAAGCTTTCTTT.